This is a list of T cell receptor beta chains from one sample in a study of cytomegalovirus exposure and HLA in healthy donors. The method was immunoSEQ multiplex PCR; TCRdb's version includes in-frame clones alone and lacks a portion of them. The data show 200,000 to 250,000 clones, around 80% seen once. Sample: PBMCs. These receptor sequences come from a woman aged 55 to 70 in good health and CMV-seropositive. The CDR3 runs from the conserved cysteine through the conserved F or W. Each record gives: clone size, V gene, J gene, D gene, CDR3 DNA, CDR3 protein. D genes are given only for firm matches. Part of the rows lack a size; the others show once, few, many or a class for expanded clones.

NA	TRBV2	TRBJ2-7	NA	TGTGCCAGCAGTGACCAGGGTACGGCCTACGAGCAGTACTTC	CASSDQGTAYEQYF
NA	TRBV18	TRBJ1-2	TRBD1	TGTGCCAGCTCACCTGGGACAGGGGAAGGATATGGCTACACCTTC	CASSPGTGEGYGYTF
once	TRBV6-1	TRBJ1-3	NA	TGTGCCAGCAGTGAAGTCCCGAGCTCTGGAAACACCATATATTTT	CASSEVPSSGNTIYF
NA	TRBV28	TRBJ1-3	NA	TGTGCCAGCAGTCTCCAAAGGGGGGGAAACACCATATATTTT	CASSLQRGGNTIYF
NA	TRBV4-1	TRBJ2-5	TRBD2	TGCGCCAGCAGCCAAGGACGGGGACTAGCGGCAGCAGAGACCCAGTACTTC	CASSQGRGLAAAETQYF
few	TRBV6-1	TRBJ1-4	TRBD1	TGTGCCAGCAGGATGGGGACAGGGCAAGAAAAACTGTTTTTT	CASRMGTGQEKLFF
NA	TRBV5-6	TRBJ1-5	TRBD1	TGTGCCAGCAGTCGACAGGGAACCAGACTTAGCAATCAGCCCCAGCATTTT	CASSRQGTRLSNQPQHF
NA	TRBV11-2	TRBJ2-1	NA	TGTGCCAGCAGCTTAGTCGGGAGCTCCTACAATGAGCAGTTCTTC	CASSLVGSSYNEQFF
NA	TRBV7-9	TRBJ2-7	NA	TGTGCCAGCACCACCGGGTTCGGCGAGTCCGAGCAGTACTTC	CASTTGFGESEQYF
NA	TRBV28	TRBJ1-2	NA	TGTGCCAGCAACCCACCGGGCTATGGCTACACCTTC	CASNPPGYGYTF
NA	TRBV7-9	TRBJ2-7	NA	TGTGCCAGCAGCTTAGTACAGGACTCCTACGAGCAGTACTTC	CASSLVQDSYEQYF
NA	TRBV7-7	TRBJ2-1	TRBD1	TGTGCCAGCAGCTCAACTGGACAGGTTCAGTTCTTC	CASSSTGQVQFF
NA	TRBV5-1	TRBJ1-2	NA	TGCGCCAGCAGCCAACAGGCGAATGGCTACACCTTC	CASSQQANGYTF
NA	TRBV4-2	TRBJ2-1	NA	TGTGCCAGCAGCCAAGCTGGCGGGGCCACCTACAATGAGCAGTTCTTC	CASSQAGGATYNEQFF
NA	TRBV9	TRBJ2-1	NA	TGTGCCAGCAGCGTAGGGTTACTAGCAGGGTACAATGAGCAGTTCTTC	CASSVGLLAGYNEQFF
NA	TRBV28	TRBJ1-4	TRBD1	TGTGCCAGCAGTTTATATGGACAGGGGGCTAATGAAAAACTGTTTTTT	CASSLYGQGANEKLFF
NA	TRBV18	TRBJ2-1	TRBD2	TGTGCCAGCTCACCACCGGCTAGCGGGAGCTCTTACAATGAGCAGTTCTTC	CASSPPASGSSYNEQFF
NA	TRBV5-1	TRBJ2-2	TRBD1	TGCGCCAGCAGCTTGAGTGGACAGGGGGCCACCGGGGAGCTGTTTTTT	CASSLSGQGATGELFF
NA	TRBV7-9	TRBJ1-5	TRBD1	TGTTCCAGCAGCTTGGGACAGGGAACGTATAGCAATCAGCCCCAGCATTTT	CSSSLGQGTYSNQPQHF
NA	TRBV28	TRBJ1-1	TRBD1	TGTGCCAGCAGGATGACAGGGATTAACACTGAAGCTTTCTTT	CASRMTGINTEAFF
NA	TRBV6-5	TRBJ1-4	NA	TGTGCCAGCAGTTACTCGAGGGCCGCGAATGAAAAACTGTTTTTT	CASSYSRAANEKLFF
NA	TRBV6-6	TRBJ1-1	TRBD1	TGTGCCAGCAGTCGCAGTACAGGGGTGAACACTGAAGCTTTCTTT	CASSRSTGVNTEAFF
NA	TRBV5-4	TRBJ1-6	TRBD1	TGTGCCAGCAGCTTGGGACAGGGGGACTCACCCCTCCACTTT	CASSLGQGDSPLHF
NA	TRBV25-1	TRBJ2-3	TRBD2	TGTGCCAGCGAGGTTGCGGGGGCAGATACGCAGTATTTT	CASEVAGADTQYF
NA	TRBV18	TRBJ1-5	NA	TGTGCCAGCTCACCAAGGATCGGGGATCTGGAGCAGCCCCAGCATTTT	CASSPRIGDLEQPQHF
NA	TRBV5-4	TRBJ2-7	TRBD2	TGTGCCAGCAGAGGCCCGGGACTAACGACGGGAGAGCAGTACTTC	CASRGPGLTTGEQYF
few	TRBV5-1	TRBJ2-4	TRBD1	TGCGCCAGCAGCTTGGGACCGGGACAGGGAAACATTCAGTACTTC	CASSLGPGQGNIQYF
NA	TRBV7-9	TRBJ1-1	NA	TGTGCCAGCAGCTGGGACATTTTAACTGAAGCTTTCTTT	CASSWDILTEAFF
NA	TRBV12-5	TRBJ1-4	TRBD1	TGTGCTAGTGGGGGACAGATGAATGAAAAACTGTTTTTT	CASGGQMNEKLFF
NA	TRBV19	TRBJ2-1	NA	TGTGCCAGCCGAGACAGGTACAATGAGCAGTTCTTC	CASRDRYNEQFF
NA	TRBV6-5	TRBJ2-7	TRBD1	TGTGCCAGCAAAAAGTCGGGACAGGGGATATACGAGCAGTACTTC	CASKKSGQGIYEQYF
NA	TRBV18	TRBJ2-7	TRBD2	TGTGCCAGCTCCCGGGGAGGGGCGGGCGAGCAGTACTTC	CASSRGGAGEQYF
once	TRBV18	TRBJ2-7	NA	TGTGCCAGCTCACCAACCAGACAGAGCTCCTACGAGCAGTACTTC	CASSPTRQSSYEQYF
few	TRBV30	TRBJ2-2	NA	TGTGCCTGGAGTGCGGGCGGGGAGCTGTTTTTT	CAWSAGGELFF
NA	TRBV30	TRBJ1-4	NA	TGTGCCTGGAGTGTAAATGGGGGGGCTGGTGAAAAACTGTTTTTT	CAWSVNGGAGEKLFF
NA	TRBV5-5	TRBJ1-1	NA	TGTGCCAGCAGCTCCCGACAGATGAACACTGAAGCTTTCTTT	CASSSRQMNTEAFF
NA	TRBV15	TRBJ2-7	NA	TGTGCCACCAGCAGAGAAATATCGGTTAGCTCCTACGAGCAGTACTTC	CATSREISVSSYEQYF